A selection of T cell receptor beta chains follows, all from one sample in a study of blood T cell repertoires in COVID-19. This table comes from immunoSEQ multiplex PCR, and its TCRdb copy is limited to in-frame clones, with some not included. This repertoire shows 61,000 or so clones, around 81% found once; its top ten account for approximately 3.4%. The source material was peripheral blood. The receptors stem from a woman of 80 years or more with acute or convalescent COVID-19. CDR3s include the opening cysteine and the closing phenylalanine or tryptophan. D genes are given only for firm matches. Clone size, where shown, is once, few, many, or a class for clones that have expanded.

-,-,TRBV30,TRBJ1-6,CAWSVRQSGNSPLHF,TGTGCCTGGAGTGTCCGACAGTCAGGGAATTCACCCCTCCACTTT
-,-,TRBV25-1,TRBJ1-1,CASSEDTGHLRTEAFF,TGTGCCAGCAGTGAAGATACAGGCCACCTTCGGACTGAAGCTTTCTTT
TRBD2,once,TRBV5-4,TRBJ2-1,CASSLEVAREEYNEQFF,TGTGCCAGCAGCTTGGAGGTTGCGCGGGAGGAATACAATGAGCAGTTCTTC
TRBD1,once,TRBV9,TRBJ1-1,CASSVEGANTEAFF,TGTGCCAGCAGCGTAGAGGGGGCCAACACTGAAGCTTTCTTT
TRBD2,-,TRBV2,TRBJ2-7,CASSHAGTSSYEQYF,TGTGCCAGCAGCCACGCCGGGACTAGCAGTTACGAGCAGTACTTC
TRBD2,-,TRBV11-2,TRBJ2-2,CASTPVGLAAPGELFF,TGTGCCAGCACCCCCGTCGGACTAGCAGCCCCCGGGGAGCTGTTTTTT
TRBD1,-,TRBV6-5,TRBJ1-1,CASSQGQGLRVGF,TGTGCCAGCAGCCAAGGACAGGGCTTAAGGGTGGGCTTT
-,-,TRBV5-6,TRBJ2-3,CASSLAVREPDTQYF,TGTGCCAGCAGCTTGGCCGTAAGAGAACCAGATACGCAGTATTTT
-,-,TRBV2,TRBJ2-7,CASTTGYEQYF,TGTGCCAGCACCACAGGCTACGAGCAGTACTTC
TRBD1,-,TRBV6-5,TRBJ1-5,CASSYKDRGNQPQHF,TGTGCCAGCAGTTACAAGGACAGGGGCAATCAGCCCCAGCATTTT
TRBD1,-,TRBV28,TRBJ1-2,CASSLTLSTGGNGYTF,TGTGCCAGCAGTTTAACACTATCGACAGGGGGCAATGGCTACACCTTC
TRBD1,-,TRBV20-1,TRBJ2-7,CSRQGREQYF,TGCAGCAGACAGGGACGCGAGCAGTACTTC
-,-,TRBV15,TRBJ2-7,CATSRVSWETTSYEQYF,TGTGCCACCAGCAGAGTTTCGTGGGAGACAACCTCCTACGAGCAGTACTTC
TRBD2,-,TRBV3-1/TRBV3-2,TRBJ2-7,CASSQDTSGKYYEQYF,TGTGCCAGCAGCCAAGATACAAGCGGGAAGTACTACGAGCAGTACTTC
-,-,TRBV5-8,TRBJ1-5,CASSLSGNQPQHF,TGTGCCAGCAGCTTATCGGGCAATCAGCCCCAGCATTTT
TRBD2,-,TRBV7-2,TRBJ2-5,CASSLVFAGGPQETQYF,TGTGCCAGCAGCTTAGTCTTTGCGGGGGGGCCCCAAGAGACCCAGTACTTC
TRBD1,once,TRBV5-1,TRBJ1-6,CASSSGTVNSPLHF,TGCGCCAGCAGCTCAGGGACAGTCAATTCACCCCTCCACTTT
TRBD2,-,TRBV20-1,TRBJ2-3,CSASMAGGITDTQYF,TGCAGTGCTAGTATGGCGGGGGGGATTACAGATACGCAGTATTTT